This T cell receptor (beta chain) was found in a study of blood T cells in healthy people across ages. Together with a sample-barcoded 5' primer, a J-beta primer mix was included in a second PCR lasting about 7 to 11 cycles. TCRdb fed the 5' RACE reads into MiXCR, producing one record per CDR3 protein. The table shows 1,800,000 or so distinct CDR3 sequences, with approximately 40% occurring only once. V trimming: 4 bases; J trimming: 11 bases; junction bases outside the gene matches: 9. Looked up from germline, CDR1 is SQVTM and CDR2 is ANQGSEA. The CDR3 contains 12 residues. The sequencing input was blood. The chain uses TRBV29-1 and TRBJ2-5; the match to TRBD1 covers 8 bases. The clonotype was recovered from a human donor in good health. The CDR3 DNA follows: TGCAGCGTTGGGACAGGGAGGAATGAGCAGTACTTC. As protein: CSVGTGRNEQYF.